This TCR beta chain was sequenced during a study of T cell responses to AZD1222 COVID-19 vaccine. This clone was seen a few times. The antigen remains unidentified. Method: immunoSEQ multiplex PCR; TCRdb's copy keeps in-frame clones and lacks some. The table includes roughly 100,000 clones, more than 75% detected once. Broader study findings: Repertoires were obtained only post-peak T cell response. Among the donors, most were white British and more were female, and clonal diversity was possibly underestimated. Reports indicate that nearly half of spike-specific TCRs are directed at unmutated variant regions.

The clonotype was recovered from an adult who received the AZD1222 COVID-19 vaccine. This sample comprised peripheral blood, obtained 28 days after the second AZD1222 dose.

The CDR3 loop reads CASSLAGGQPQHF. The CDR3, as DNA: TGTGCCAGCAGCTTAGCGGGTGGGCAGCCCCAGCATTTT. This sequence joins TRBV7-9 and TRBJ1-5; no reliable D call. This CDR3 is built from 13 residues. Germline CDR1 reads SEHNR; CDR2 reads FQNEAQ (reference sequence). With 0 bases removed from V and 7 bases from J, the gap between germline ends came to 7 bases.